These T cell receptor beta chains were read from a single sample in a study of blood T cell repertoires in COVID-19. Generated by immunoSEQ multiplex PCR, the TCRdb table keeps only in-frame clones and is missing some. Here the sample spans 150,000 to 200,000 clones, 70% to 90% being singletons. The sequenced sample was PBMCs or T cells enriched from blood (not recorded which). The receptors were gathered from a woman in her late teens or twenties who had recovered from COVID-19. The CDR3 runs from the conserved cysteine through the conserved F or W. D genes are given only for firm matches. Only some rows state a clone size, as once, few, many or a class for expanded clones.

d_call	v_call	j_call	clone_size	cdr3_nt	cdr3_aa
TRBD2	TRBV3-1/TRBV3-2	TRBJ2-7	NA	TGTGCCAGCAGCGTAGCGGGGAGCTCCTACGAGCAGTACTTC	CASSVAGSSYEQYF
NA	TRBV11-3	TRBJ1-5	NA	TGTGCCAGCAGCTTAGCTTTAATCCAGCCCCAGCATTTT	CASSLALIQPQHF
TRBD2	TRBV5-1	TRBJ2-1	NA	TGCGCCAGCAGCTTTACTAGCGGGGGGAATGAGCAGTTCTTC	CASSFTSGGNEQFF
NA	TRBV19	TRBJ1-5	NA	TGTGCCAGTAGTAATAGTTATCAGCCCCAGCATTTT	CASSNSYQPQHF
TRBD2	TRBV11-2	TRBJ2-1	once	TGTGCCAGCAAATCGGGACTAGCGTACAATGAGCAGTTCTTC	CASKSGLAYNEQFF
NA	TRBV10-3	TRBJ2-2	NA	TGTGCCATCAGTGTACAGGGTCCTGGCGCCGGGGAGCTGTTTTTT	CAISVQGPGAGELFF
TRBD1	TRBV6-6	TRBJ1-1	NA	TGTGCCAGCATTTTACAGGGGAGGAACACTGAAGCTTTCTTT	CASILQGRNTEAFF
NA	TRBV6-2/TRBV6-3	TRBJ2-1	once	TGTGCCAGCAGTCGACCTACTAGATCATCCTACAATGAGCAGTTCTTC	CASSRPTRSSYNEQFF
NA	TRBV30	TRBJ2-7	NA	TGTGCCTGGTCTTCGGACATCGCGTACGAGCAGTACTTC	CAWSSDIAYEQYF
NA	TRBV5-1	TRBJ1-6	NA	TGCGCCAGCAGCTTGGAACAGGGTAATTCACCCCTCCACTTT	CASSLEQGNSPLHF
TRBD2	TRBV6-5	TRBJ2-5	NA	TGTGCCACCCACACTAGCGGGAGGAGGGGGACCCAGTACTTC	CATHTSGRRGTQYF
NA	TRBV18	TRBJ2-3	NA	TGTGCCAGCTCACTCAAAGACAGAGCAGATACGCAGTATTTT	CASSLKDRADTQYF
TRBD2	TRBV3-1/TRBV3-2	TRBJ2-5	once	TGTGCCAGCAGCCAAGGACCGGGACTAGCGGGGGTGGGGCCAACGGAGACCCAGTACTTC	CASSQGPGLAGVGPTETQYF
NA	TRBV18	TRBJ1-5	NA	TGTGCCAGCTCAAGTCAGGATAGCAATCAGCCCCAGCATTTT	CASSSQDSNQPQHF
NA	TRBV28	TRBJ1-1	NA	TGTGCCAGCAGTTTGAGAGGGTTCGAGGTAGGTGAAGCTTTCTTT	CASSLRGFEVGEAFF
TRBD1	TRBV5-4	TRBJ2-1	NA	TGTGCCAGCAGCTGGAACAGGGGGCTGGACTCCTACAATGAGCAGTTCTTC	CASSWNRGLDSYNEQFF
TRBD1	TRBV12-5	TRBJ2-7	NA	TGTGCTAGTGGTTCCTTATCCGGGACAGGGATCTACGAGCAGTACTTC	CASGSLSGTGIYEQYF
NA	TRBV15	TRBJ2-1	NA	TGTGCCACCAGCAGAGGGAACGGGGAGAGCGGCACCTACAATGAGCAGTTCTTC	CATSRGNGESGTYNEQFF
TRBD2	TRBV27	TRBJ2-1	NA	TGTGCCTCAGCCGGGACTAGGAACAATGAGCAGTTCTTC	CASAGTRNNEQFF
NA	TRBV7-6	TRBJ2-5	NA	TGTGCCAGCAGCTCCGGGGTCGGCCAGTACTTC	CASSSGVGQYF
NA	TRBV30	TRBJ2-7	NA	TGTGCCTGGAGTAATGGTAGACTCGGCGAGCAGTACTTC	CAWSNGRLGEQYF
NA	TRBV29-1	TRBJ2-7	NA	TGCAGCGTTGAAGTAGGAGGGGAATACGAGCAGTACTTC	CSVEVGGEYEQYF
TRBD1	TRBV7-2	TRBJ2-2	NA	TGTGCCAGCAGCCCTCGGACAGGGGGGATCGGGGAGCTGTTTTTT	CASSPRTGGIGELFF
TRBD1	TRBV5-1	TRBJ2-2	NA	TGCGCCAGCGCCCTCGGGACAGCTAACACCGGGGAGCTGTTTTTT	CASALGTANTGELFF
NA	TRBV2	TRBJ1-5	NA	TGTGCCAGCAGTGAAAGGGGTCAGCCCCAGCATTTT	CASSERGQPQHF
NA	TRBV4-3	TRBJ2-1	NA	TGCGCCAGCAGCCAGGTACTAGATAATGAGCAGTTCTTC	CASSQVLDNEQFF
NA	TRBV3-1/TRBV3-2	TRBJ1-1	NA	TGTGCCAGCAGCCAACTCCGGAACACTGAAGCTTTCTTT	CASSQLRNTEAFF
NA	TRBV5-4	TRBJ1-1	NA	TGTGCCAGCAGCTACGGCAGGGGACCGGCTTTCTTT	CASSYGRGPAFF
NA	TRBV9	TRBJ2-2	NA	TGTGCCAGCAGCGTAGGTAGCGGAACAACCGGGGAGCTGTTTTTT	CASSVGSGTTGELFF
NA	TRBV4-1	TRBJ1-5	once	TGCGCCAGCAAATCGGAACTTGGGGCTCGAAATCAGCCCCAGCATTTT	CASKSELGARNQPQHF
NA	TRBV14	TRBJ2-7	NA	TGTGCCAGCAGCCAAAAACTCGGGAGTTTGTACGAGCAGTACTTC	CASSQKLGSLYEQYF
TRBD2	TRBV5-1	TRBJ2-5	NA	TGCGCCAGCAGCTTAGGGACTAGCGGAGAAGAGACCCAGTACTTC	CASSLGTSGEETQYF
NA	TRBV30	TRBJ1-6	once	TGTGCCTGGGGGGGAGTGGACTCACCCCTCCACTTT	CAWGGVDSPLHF
NA	TRBV4-1	TRBJ1-1	NA	TGCGCCAGCAGCCCCCAATCCATCACTGAAGCTTTCTTT	CASSPQSITEAFF
TRBD1	TRBV5-1	TRBJ1-1	NA	TGCGCCAGCAGCTTGTTGTCGGACAGGGGCGGGTTCACTGAAGCTTTCTTT	CASSLLSDRGGFTEAFF
TRBD2	TRBV7-2	TRBJ2-7	NA	TGTGCCAGCAGCTCCGGGACTAGCGGGAGTCCCTACGAGCAGTACTTC	CASSSGTSGSPYEQYF
NA	TRBV28	TRBJ2-3	few	TGTGCCAGCAGCTCCCGCTCCCGACAGCGCACAGATACGCAGTATTTT	CASSSRSRQRTDTQYF
TRBD1	TRBV5-1	TRBJ2-3	NA	TGCGCCAGCAGCTTGGTACAGGGGTTTAGCACAGATACGCAGTATTTT	CASSLVQGFSTDTQYF
NA	TRBV30	TRBJ2-5	NA	TGTGCCTGGAGTGTGGACAGCTCGCCCCAAGAGACCCAGTACTTC	CAWSVDSSPQETQYF
NA	TRBV7-9	TRBJ2-7	NA	TGTGCCAGCAGCTCGAGGAACTACGAGCAGTACTTC	CASSSRNYEQYF
TRBD1	TRBV18	TRBJ1-6	NA	TGTGCCAGCTCACCGACCCCCCCGGACAGGTTCGCCCTAAATTCACCCCTCCACTTT	CASSPTPPDRFALNSPLHF
NA	TRBV27	TRBJ2-2	NA	TGTGCCAGCAGTTTACCGCCAGGGGTAGCGGGTGTCGGGGAGCTGTTTTTT	CASSLPPGVAGVGELFF
TRBD1	TRBV11-3	TRBJ1-3	NA	TGTGCCAGCAGCCAGACAGGGGAAGGAAACACCATATATTTT	CASSQTGEGNTIYF
TRBD1	TRBV19	TRBJ2-7	NA	TGTGCCAGTAGCGACAGGGGAGGAGAGCAGTACTTC	CASSDRGGEQYF
TRBD2	TRBV4-3	TRBJ2-1	NA	TGCGCCAGCAGCCAAGTAGGGAGCGGGAGGAATGAGCAGTTCTTC	CASSQVGSGRNEQFF
TRBD1	TRBV28	TRBJ1-2	NA	TGTGCCAGCAGTTCGGGACAGGGGTACTATGGCTACACCTTC	CASSSGQGYYGYTF
NA	TRBV27	TRBJ1-5	NA	TGTGCCAGCGGGGATGGGGTCCTAGGAGGCCGCAATCAGCCCCAGCATTTT	CASGDGVLGGRNQPQHF
NA	TRBV11-1	TRBJ1-1	NA	TGTGCCAGCAGCAACCATAGGGGGGGCAACACTGAAGCTTTCTTT	CASSNHRGGNTEAFF